Here is one TCR beta chain with its context. This record belongs to a study of blood T cell repertoires in COVID-19. Per the original data handling: Estimated nucleated cell counts came from reference gene primer amplification. Measured with immunoSEQ multiplex PCR; TCRdb has only the in-frame clones, and not every one. Clone size and the V and J calls come from that table; the DNA yielded D and trimming. The table shows 120,000 to 150,000 clones, with 79% occurring only once. Germline assignment: CDR1 SNHLY and CDR2 FYNNEI. The ends were cut back, 7 bases at V and 8 bases at J, with 12 bases in the middle. The CDR3 consists of 13 residues.

Sample: peripheral blood. V and J are TRBV2 and TRBJ1-6; D may be TRBD1 (5 bases). This TCR derives from a man aged 45-65 years with active or convalescent COVID-19. The DNA for the CDR3 is TGTGCCAGCAACCCCGGGGGTGATTCACCCCTCCACTTT. Amino acid sequence: CASNPGGDSPLHF. Based on the CDR3 plus reference TRBV2 and TRBJ1-6, the full variable domain is EPEVTQTPSHQVTQMGQEVILRCVPISNHLYFYWYRQILGQKVEFLVSFYNNEISEKSEIFDDQFSVERPDGSNFTLKIRSTKLEDSAMYFCASNPGGDSPLHFGNGTRLTVT.